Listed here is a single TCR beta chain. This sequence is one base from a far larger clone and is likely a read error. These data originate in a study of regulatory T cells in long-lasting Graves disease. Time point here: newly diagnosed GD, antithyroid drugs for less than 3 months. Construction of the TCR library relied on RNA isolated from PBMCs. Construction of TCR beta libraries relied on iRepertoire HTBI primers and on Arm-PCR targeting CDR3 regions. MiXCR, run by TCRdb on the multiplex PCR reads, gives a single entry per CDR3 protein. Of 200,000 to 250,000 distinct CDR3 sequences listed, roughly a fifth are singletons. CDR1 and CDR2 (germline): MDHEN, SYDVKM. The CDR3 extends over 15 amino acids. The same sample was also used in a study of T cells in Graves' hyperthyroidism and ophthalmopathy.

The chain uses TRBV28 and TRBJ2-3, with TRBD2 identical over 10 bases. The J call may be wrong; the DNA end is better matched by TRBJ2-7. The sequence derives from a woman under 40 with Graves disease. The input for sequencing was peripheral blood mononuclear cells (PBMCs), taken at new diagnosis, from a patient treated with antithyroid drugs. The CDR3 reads CASSLTGLATSEQYF. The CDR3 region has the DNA TGTGCCAGCAGTTTGACGGGACTAGCGACAAGCGAGCAGTACTTC.